This T cell receptor beta chain was sequenced during a study of shared clonotypes between healthy human individuals. Whole-study findings and limits: Few donors restricted represented genetic and exposure-history diversity.

Naive CD8 cells comprised CD45RO-negative, CCR7-positively selected cells, excluding terminally differentiated effector memory CD45RA+ cells. As originally analysed: Junction-only sequences without quality scores were provided by ImmunoSEQ, so filtering was different. Generated by immunoSEQ multiplex PCR, the TCRdb table keeps only in-frame clones and is missing some. V and J calls and clone size are copied from that table; D and trimming were computed from the DNA. The data contain some 2.1 million clones, about 93% of them seen just once; the ten biggest clones take up more than 1.5%. Notes on this clone: Its antigen remains unidentified.

Sequencing input: naive CD8+ T cells from PBMCs. The source is a man younger than 35 in good health. Some clones in this sample may be carry-over from other donors' samples.

This CDR3 is CASSVEASRLTDTQYF. As DNA, the CDR3 is TGTGCCAGCAGCGTAGAGGCTAGCCGACTCACAGATACGCAGTATTTT. The rearrangement uses TRBV9 and TRBJ2-3; tentatively, D is TRBD2 (5 bases). Germline V gives CDR1 SGDLS, CDR2 YYNGEE. This CDR3 has 16 amino acids. Trimming left V 0 bases short and J 2 bases short, with 13 bases between.